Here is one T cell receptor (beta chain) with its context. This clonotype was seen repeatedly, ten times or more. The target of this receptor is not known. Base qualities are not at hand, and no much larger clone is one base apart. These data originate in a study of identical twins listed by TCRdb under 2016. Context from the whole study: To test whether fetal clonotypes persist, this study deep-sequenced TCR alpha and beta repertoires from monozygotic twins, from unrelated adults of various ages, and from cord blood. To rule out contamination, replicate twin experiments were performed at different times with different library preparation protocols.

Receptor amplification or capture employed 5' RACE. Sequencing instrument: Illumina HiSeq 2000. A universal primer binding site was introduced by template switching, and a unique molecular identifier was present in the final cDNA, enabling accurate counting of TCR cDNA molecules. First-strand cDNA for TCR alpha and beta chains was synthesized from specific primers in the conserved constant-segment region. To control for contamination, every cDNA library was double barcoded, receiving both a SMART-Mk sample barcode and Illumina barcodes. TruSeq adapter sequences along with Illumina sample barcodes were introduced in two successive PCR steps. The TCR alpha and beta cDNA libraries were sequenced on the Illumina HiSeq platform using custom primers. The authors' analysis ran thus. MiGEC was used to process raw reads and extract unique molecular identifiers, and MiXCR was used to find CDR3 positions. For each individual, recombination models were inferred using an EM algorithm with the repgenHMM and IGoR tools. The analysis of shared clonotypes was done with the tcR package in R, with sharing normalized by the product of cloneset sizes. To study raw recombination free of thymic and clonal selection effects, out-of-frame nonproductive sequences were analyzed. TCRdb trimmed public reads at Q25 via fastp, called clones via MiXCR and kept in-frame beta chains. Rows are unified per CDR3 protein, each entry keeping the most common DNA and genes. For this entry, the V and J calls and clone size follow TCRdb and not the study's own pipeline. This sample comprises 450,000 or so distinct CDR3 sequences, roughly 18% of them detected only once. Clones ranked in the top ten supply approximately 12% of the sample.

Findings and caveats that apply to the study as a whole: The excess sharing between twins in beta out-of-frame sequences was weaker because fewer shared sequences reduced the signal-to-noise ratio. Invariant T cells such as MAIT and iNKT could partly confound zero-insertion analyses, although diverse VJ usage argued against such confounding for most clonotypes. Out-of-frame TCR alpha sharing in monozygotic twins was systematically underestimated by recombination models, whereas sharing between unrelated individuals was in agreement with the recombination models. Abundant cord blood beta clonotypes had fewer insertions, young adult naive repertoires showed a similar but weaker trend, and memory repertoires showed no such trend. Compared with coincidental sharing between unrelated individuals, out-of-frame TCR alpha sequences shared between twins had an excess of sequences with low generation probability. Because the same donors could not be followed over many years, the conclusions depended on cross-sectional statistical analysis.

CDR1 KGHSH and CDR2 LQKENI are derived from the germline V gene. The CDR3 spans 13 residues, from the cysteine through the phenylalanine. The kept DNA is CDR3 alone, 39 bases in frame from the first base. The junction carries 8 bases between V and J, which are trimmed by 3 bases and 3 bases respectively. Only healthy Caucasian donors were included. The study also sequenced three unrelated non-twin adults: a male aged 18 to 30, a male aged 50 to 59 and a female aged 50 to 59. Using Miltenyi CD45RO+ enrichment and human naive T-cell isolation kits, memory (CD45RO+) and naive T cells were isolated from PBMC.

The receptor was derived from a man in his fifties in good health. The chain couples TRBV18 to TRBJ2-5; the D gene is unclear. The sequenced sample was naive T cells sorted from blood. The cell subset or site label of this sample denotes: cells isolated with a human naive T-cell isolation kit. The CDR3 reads CASSPGLEETQYF. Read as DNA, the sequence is TGTGCCAGCTCACCGGGTCTAGAAGAGACCCAGTACTTC.